These 9 T cell receptor beta chains were sequenced from one sample in a study of blood T cell repertoires in COVID-19. The repertoire was sequenced with immunoSEQ multiplex PCR; TCRdb's copy has only in-frame clones and lacks some. The table shows around 200,000 clones, with approximately 84% occurring only once. Sequencing was done on a sample of peripheral blood. All receptors come from a human donor in a cohort sampled during active COVID-19.

V usage is TRBV19 and J usage is TRBJ1-1; 9 nucleotides align to TRBD1. Germline assignment: CDR1 LNHDA and CDR2 SQIVND (reference sequence). This CDR3 spans 13 amino acids. The V segment lost 5 bases and the J segment 5 bases; nucleotides outside the gene matches: 3. The CDR3 is CASSLQGATEAFF. In DNA form, the CDR3 reads TGTGCCAGTAGTTTACAGGGGGCGACTGAAGCTTTCTTT.

The chain links TRBV30 to TRBJ1-1, with 9 bases fitting TRBD1. V dropped 0 bases and J dropped 3; count of bases not matched to a gene: 2. Germline V lookup: CDR1 GTSNPN, CDR2 SVGIG (reference sequence). The CDR3 totals 14 residues. CDR3 amino acids: CAWSVTGGYTEAFF. The DNA of the CDR3 is TGTGCCTGGAGTGTGACAGGGGGATACACTGAAGCTTTCTTT.

The gene calls are TRBV6-5 and TRBJ2-1; 8 bases map to TRBD2. The V and J ends lost 7 bases and 4 bases, in that order; junction bases with no gene match: 9. CDR3 length: 15 amino acids. Germline CDR1 MNHEY, CDR2 SVGAGI. The CDR3 sequence is CASNTGLGGYNEQFF. CDR3 coding DNA: TGTGCCAGCAATACGGGACTAGGGGGTTACAATGAGCAGTTCTTC.

In this sample, this clone turned up once. The rearrangement joins TRBV7-8 to TRBJ1-2; maybe TRBD1 (6 bases). This CDR3 has 16 amino acids. With 3 bases removed from V and 0 bases from J, the gap between germline ends came to 14 bases. CDR1 is SGHVS, CDR2 FQNEAQ, per germline. CDR3 region: CASSLTGSGANYGYTF. CDR3 in DNA: TGTGCCAGCAGCTTGACAGGATCCGGGGCTAACTATGGCTACACCTTC.

The chain uses TRBV6-5 and TRBJ1-3; no reliable D call. Germline CDR1 and CDR2: MNHEY and SVGAGI. CDR3 size: 15 residues. Between the trimmed V and J ends, which lost 5 bases and 2 bases, there was a span of 13 bases. CDR3 residues: CASSPGVSAGNTIYF. The DNA of the CDR3 is TGTGCCAGCAGTCCCGGGGTATCAGCTGGAAACACCATATATTTT.

This chain connects TRBV7-9 to TRBJ1-2; TRBD1 aligns across 8 bases. V was clipped by 4 bases and J by 2 bases; unmatched bases: 6. The CDR3 spans 15 residues. The germline V gene has CDR1 SEHNR and CDR2 FQNEAQ (reference sequence). Written as DNA, the CDR3 is TGTGCCAGCAGCTATACAGGGGGAAGAAACTATGGCTACACCTTC. Residues: CASSYTGGRNYGYTF. The whole variable domain, remainder taken from reference TRBV7-9 and TRBJ1-2, is DTGVSQNPRHKITKRGQNVTFRCDPISEHNRLYWYRQTLGQGPEFLTYFQNEAQLEKSRLLSDRFSAERPKGSFSTLEIQRTEQGDSAMYLCASSYTGGRNYGYTFGSGTRLTVV.

The chain is built from TRBV5-5 and TRBJ2-1; TRBD2 matches at 9 bases. The length of the CDR3 is 14 residues. Per the germline V gene, CDR1 is SGHKS and CDR2 is YYEKEE (reference sequence). Germline trimming cut 4 bases from V and 8 bases from J; bases unmatched to any gene: 7. The CDR3: CASSRGTSNDEQFF. CDR3 in DNA: TGTGCCAGCAGCCGCGGGACTAGCAACGATGAGCAGTTCTTC.

The chain carries TRBV5-4 and TRBJ1-2, with D unclear. The CDR3 extends over 13 amino acids. Looked up from germline, CDR1 is SGHNT and CDR2 is YYREEE (reference sequence). V was shortened by 4 bases and J by 3 bases, with 10 bases between the two germline ends. CDR3 nucleotides: TGTGCCAGCAGCGCCGCCCTAGACTATGGCTACACCTTC. It is translated as CASSAALDYGYTF.

The chain's CDR3 is CASSQLGGGETQYF. The DNA for the CDR3 is TGCGCCAGCAGCCAATTGGGGGGAGGAGAGACCCAGTACTTC. The chain recombines TRBV4-1 with TRBJ2-5, with a weak D call TRBD2 (6 bases). The germline V gene encodes CDR1 MGHRA and CDR2 YSYEKL. Trimming shortened V by 2 bases and J by 4 bases, and 11 bases separated the two germline ends. The CDR3 is 14 amino acids.